Listed below are T cell receptor beta chains from one sample, sequenced in a study of shared clonotypes between healthy human individuals. Generated by immunoSEQ multiplex PCR, the TCRdb table keeps only in-frame clones and is missing some. The sample holds approximately 720,000 clones, around 72% seen once. Sequencing was carried out using memory CD4+ T cells sorted from blood. The receptors derive from a woman aged 25 to 39 in good health. CDR3s include the opening cysteine and the closing phenylalanine or tryptophan. Each record gives: D gene, J gene, V gene, clone size, CDR3 protein, CDR3 DNA. D genes are given only for firm matches. Size is omitted from some rows. Given values are once, few, many or a class for expanded clones.

TRBD1 TRBJ2-7 TRBV5-1 few CASSGTGGSREQYF TGCGCCAGCAGTGGAACAGGGGGCTCTAGGGAGCAGTACTTC
NA TRBJ1-2 TRBV28 NA CASSSGGGLLGGNYGYTF TGTGCCAGCAGTTCAGGTGGGGGGTTGCTCGGCGGTAACTATGGCTACACCTTC
NA TRBJ1-3 TRBV6-6 NA CASSSIGQRNTIYF TGTGCCAGCAGTTCGATCGGACAGAGAAACACCATATATTTT
TRBD1 TRBJ2-6 TRBV28 NA CASSLRTGSFGANVLTF TGTGCCAGCAGTTTAAGGACAGGGAGTTTTGGGGCCAACGTCCTGACTTTC
NA TRBJ1-5 TRBV5-1 few CASSPGGSLNQPQHF TGCGCCAGCAGCCCGGGTGGGAGTCTCAATCAGCCCCAGCATTTT
NA TRBJ2-5 TRBV14 NA CASSQDRVAETQYF TGTGCCAGCAGCCAAGATAGGGTCGCGGAGACCCAGTACTTC
NA TRBJ2-4 TRBV5-4 once CASSLGRLVWLRNIQYF TGTGCCAGCAGCTTGGGTCGGCTAGTTTGGCTCAGGAACATTCAGTACTTC
NA TRBJ2-7 TRBV6-1 NA CASSEYGGRYEQYF TGTGCCAGCAGTGAATATGGGGGTCGGTACGAGCAGTACTTC
NA TRBJ1-5 TRBV7-9 NA CASSFAGGMGNQPQHF TGTGCCAGCAGCTTTGCAGGAGGGATGGGCAATCAGCCCCAGCATTTT
TRBD2 TRBJ2-7 TRBV19 NA CASSIDLASGDEQYF TGTGCCAGTAGTATAGATCTGGCTAGCGGAGACGAGCAGTACTTC
TRBD2 TRBJ2-7 TRBV28 NA CASSLPGGPIGEQYF TGTGCCAGCAGTTTACCGGGAGGGCCAATCGGCGAGCAGTACTTC
TRBD2 TRBJ2-7 TRBV5-1 NA CASSLGLAGPAYEQYF TGCGCCAGCAGCTTGGGACTAGCGGGACCTGCCTACGAGCAGTACTTC
NA TRBJ1-2 TRBV2 NA CASTQNSNYGYTF TGTGCCAGCACCCAGAATTCTAACTATGGCTACACCTTC
NA TRBJ2-7 TRBV28 NA CASSLEGTEEQYF TGTGCCAGCAGTTTGGAGGGTACTGAGGAGCAGTACTTC
TRBD2 TRBJ2-1 TRBV4-1 NA CASSQDWRENNEQFF TGCGCCAGCAGCCAAGATTGGCGGGAGAACAATGAGCAGTTCTTC
TRBD1 TRBJ2-7 TRBV18 few CASSSGTGTVEQYF TGTGCCAGCTCATCCGGGACAGGGACCGTAGAGCAGTACTTC
NA TRBJ2-1 TRBV10-1 NA CASSASFSGGTNEQFF TGCGCCAGCAGTGCATCTTTCTCAGGCGGGACCAATGAGCAGTTCTTC
NA TRBJ1-2 TRBV6-5 NA CASSPGFGWVYGYTF TGTGCCAGCAGTCCGGGGTTCGGGTGGGTCTATGGCTACACCTTC
TRBD1 TRBJ1-1 TRBV7-9 NA CASSPIPSRGYTEAFF TGTGCCAGCAGCCCGATTCCCTCCAGGGGGTACACTGAAGCTTTCTTT
NA TRBJ2-1 TRBV29-1 NA CSVARRSSYNEQFF TGCAGCGTTGCGCGGCGAAGCTCCTACAATGAGCAGTTCTTC
NA TRBJ2-2 TRBV18 once CASSPPGANTGELFF TGTGCCAGCTCACCCCCGGGGGCGAACACCGGGGAGCTGTTTTTT
NA TRBJ2-1 TRBV6-5 once CASSSLSGLLHNEQFF TGTGCCAGCAGTTCTCTTAGCGGACTACTCCACAATGAGCAGTTCTTC
TRBD1 TRBJ1-2 TRBV6-5 NA CASSLRDSYGYTF TGTGCCAGCAGTCTTCGGGACAGCTATGGCTACACCTTC
TRBD2 TRBJ2-1 TRBV27 once CASSVASGKAYNEQFF TGTGCCAGCAGTGTGGCTAGCGGGAAGGCCTACAATGAGCAGTTCTTC
NA TRBJ2-3 TRBV18 NA CASSRAAEGTDTQYF TGTGCCAGCTCACGGGCTGCAGAGGGCACAGATACGCAGTATTTT
NA TRBJ2-3 TRBV18 NA CASSPLTRERADTQYF TGTGCCAGCTCACCACTTACGAGGGAGCGGGCAGATACGCAGTATTTT
NA TRBJ2-5 TRBV11-2 once CASSATLTAGTQYF TGTGCCAGCAGCGCTACACTTACCGCAGGGACCCAGTACTTC
NA TRBJ1-5 TRBV6-6 once CASSPDSYQPQHF TGTGCCTCTTCCCCCGACAGCTATCAGCCCCAGCATTTT
NA TRBJ2-5 TRBV29-1 NA CSVASVVGGVGGTQYF TGCAGCGTTGCGTCCGTGGTCGGCGGGGTGGGCGGGACCCAGTACTTC
TRBD1 TRBJ1-1 TRBV4-1 NA CASSQRVQGAESTEAFF TGCGCCAGCAGCCAAAGGGTACAGGGGGCCGAGAGCACTGAAGCTTTCTTT
TRBD1 TRBJ1-1 TRBV6-1 NA CASSARGPNTEAFF TGTGCCAGCAGCGCTAGGGGGCCCAACACTGAAGCTTTCTTT
TRBD2 TRBJ2-2 TRBV28 once CASSQTSGGTGELFF TGTGCCAGCAGTCAGACTAGCGGGGGCACCGGGGAGCTGTTTTTT
NA TRBJ2-7 TRBV4-2 once CASSQDMREYEQYF TGTGCCAGCAGCCAAGATATGCGAGAATACGAGCAGTACTTC
NA TRBJ2-7 TRBV21-1 NA CASSKLYGRSYEQYF TGTGCCAGCAGCAAATTGTACGGCAGGAGCTACGAGCAGTACTTC
TRBD1 TRBJ2-7 TRBV27 once CASSFSQGPYEQYF TGTGCCAGCAGTTTTTCACAGGGGCCATACGAGCAGTACTTC
NA TRBJ1-5 TRBV19 NA CASATGYNQPQHF TGTGCCAGTGCTACAGGTTACAATCAGCCCCAGCATTTT
TRBD2 TRBJ2-1 TRBV4-1 NA CASSQATSGSLNEQFF TGCGCCAGCAGCCAAGCCACTAGCGGGAGTCTCAATGAGCAGTTCTTC
NA TRBJ1-1 TRBV28 once CASSLNGGREDEAFF TGTGCCAGCAGTTTAAATGGAGGCAGGGAGGATGAAGCTTTCTTT
NA TRBJ2-7 TRBV10-2 NA CASSERVYEQYF TGCGCCAGCAGTGAGCGGGTCTACGAGCAGTACTTC
NA TRBJ1-5 TRBV4-2 NA CASSQPEGTNQPQHF TGTGCCAGCAGCCAACCAGAGGGGACCAATCAGCCCCAGCATTTT
NA TRBJ1-2 TRBV18 NA CASSPGTAGYGYTF TGTGCCAGCTCACCGGGAACAGCTGGCTATGGCTACACCTTC
NA TRBJ2-7 TRBV28 NA CASSLAELISEQYF TGTGCCAGCAGTTTGGCCGAACTAATATCCGAGCAGTACTTC
NA TRBJ2-7 TRBV11-2 NA CASSLQGSPVYEQYF TGTGCCAGCAGCTTACAGGGGAGCCCCGTCTACGAGCAGTACTTC
NA TRBJ1-1 TRBV19 NA CARHTGRRRGVHTEAFF TGTGCCAGACACACGGGCCGCCGCAGGGGAGTCCACACTGAAGCTTTCTTT
NA TRBJ2-1 TRBV5-1 few CASSLPGLGDEQFF TGCGCCAGCAGCTTACCGGGACTGGGGGATGAGCAGTTCTTC